This T cell receptor beta chain was obtained from a study of blood T cell repertoires in COVID-19. Study-wide background: Acute and convalescent COVID-19 samples came from the United States, Italy and Spain. PBMCs, B-cell-depleted T cells, or T cells were the source of the cDNA or gDNA that made up the material.

Authors' data handling: Cell counts per sample came from amplifying reference gene primers. Sequencing was performed with immunoSEQ multiplex PCR; in TCRdb, only in-frame clones are kept and a portion is missing. V, J and clone size are those of that table, while D and trimming were read from the DNA. The sample has about 100,000 clones, less than 90% seen once. The CDR3 spans 14 residues. The V and J ends lost 6 bases and 5 bases respectively, with 16 bases between them. Germline CDR1 and CDR2: MDHEN and SYDVKM. The V and J genes are TRBV28 and TRBJ1-2; D remains ambiguous. This TCR came from an elderly man with acute or convalescent COVID-19. Input material: peripheral blood. CDR3 DNA sequence: TGTGCCAGCAGACAACCGGGAGAAGGGTATGGCTACACCTTC. Translation gives CASRQPGEGYGYTF.